A selection of T cell receptor beta chains follows, all from one sample in a study of blood T cell repertoires in COVID-19. Sequencing used immunoSEQ multiplex PCR; TCRdb keeps in-frame clones, though not all of them. The repertoire consists of 350,000 or so clones, with 88% occurring once and the leading ten covering approximately 0.97%. Input material: PBMCs or T cells enriched from blood (not recorded which). These receptor sequences come from a woman between 25 and 40 years old who had been exposed to COVID-19. Both conserved end residues are part of each CDR3. Each record gives: D gene, J gene, CDR3 length, V gene, CDR3 protein. A D gene is named only where the DNA matches it firmly.

>TRBD1|TRBJ1-2|14|TRBV27
CASSVDRENYGYTF
>.|TRBJ1-5|11|TRBV24-1
CATRPDQPQHF
>TRBD1|TRBJ1-2|13|TRBV6-5
CASTNAGGYGYTF
>.|TRBJ1-2|16|TRBV28
CASTFRGAQGFYGYTF
>TRBD2|TRBJ2-5|15|TRBV6-5
CASTRTSGSRETQYF
>TRBD1|TRBJ1-1|13|TRBV28
CASRKTGAPEAFF
>TRBD1|TRBJ2-5|14|TRBV29-1
CSATPWTGQETQYF
>.|TRBJ2-7|14|TRBV5-1
CASSWDKGPYEQYF
>TRBD2|TRBJ2-5|14|TRBV28
CASSVAGVVETQYF
>TRBD2|TRBJ2-5|23|TRBV2
CASSVPGDTRTSGRAPRVETQYF
>.|TRBJ1-1|14|TRBV29-1
CSVGLRVKNTEAFF
>.|TRBJ2-3|14|TRBV6-1
CASSEDGRRGTQYF
>.|TRBJ1-1|15|TRBV18
CASSPREMMGTEAFF
>TRBD1|TRBJ1-4|14|TRBV28
CASSSGQGGEKLFF
>TRBD1|TRBJ1-1|14|TRBV19
CASSTQGAATEAFF
>TRBD1|TRBJ1-2|16|TRBV5-1
CASIPEGADSNYGYTF
>TRBD1|TRBJ2-1|16|TRBV18
CASSPWETGGHNEQFF
>TRBD1|TRBJ2-2|15|TRBV2
CASSGTGPGTGELFF
>TRBD1|TRBJ1-6|15|TRBV19
CASRGMGQGLSPLHF
>.|TRBJ1-1|15|TRBV18
CASSPLRGDQAEAFF
>.|TRBJ2-7|14|TRBV6-5
CASTSTDSPYEQYF
>TRBD1|TRBJ2-5|13|TRBV7-3
CASSPGQGETQYF
>TRBD1|TRBJ2-2|18|TRBV12-5
CASGRPLRQGADTGELFF
>.|TRBJ2-7|13|TRBV6-5
CASSYSMRYEQYF
>.|TRBJ2-5|13|TRBV27
CASGGLSQETQYF
>.|TRBJ1-1|13|TRBV12-5
CASGFPPGAEAFF
>TRBD2|TRBJ2-2|16|TRBV19
CASRRLAGEDTGELFF
>TRBD2|TRBJ2-3|16|TRBV28
CASSLAVLAGGDTQYF
>.|TRBJ1-4|15|TRBV15
CATSRDGDTGEKLFF
>.|TRBJ1-1|12|TRBV7-9
CASSFQGTEAFF
>.|TRBJ1-5|14|TRBV7-8
CASSLVRENQPQHF
>TRBD1|TRBJ2-6|17|TRBV10-2
CASSSTGGARGANVLTF
>TRBD2|TRBJ2-3|16|TRBV5-1
CASSLAGRAGTDTQYF
>.|TRBJ1-1|13|TRBV28
CASSLRQTPEAFF
>TRBD2|TRBJ2-5|17|TRBV15
CATSRTFGSGVQETQYF
>.|TRBJ1-2|14|TRBV4-1
CASSQDAGWEGYTF
>TRBD1|TRBJ1-1|16|TRBV7-3
CASSLRPQGADTEAFF
>TRBD1|TRBJ1-1|16|TRBV15
CATRQGQSFMNTEAFF
>TRBD1|TRBJ2-7|13|TRBV29-1
CSVAGQGAYEQYF
>.|TRBJ1-1|12|TRBV4-1
CASSQEYTEAFF
>TRBD2|TRBJ2-7|14|TRBV28
CASRGGRALKEQYF
>TRBD1|TRBJ1-1|14|TRBV18
CASSPRQGDTEAFF
>.|TRBJ2-2|11|TRBV29-1
CSVVSEGELFF
>.|TRBJ1-2|15|TRBV9
CASSVAGGGNYGYTF
>.|TRBJ1-3|17|TRBV27
CASSLGAYRDSGNTIYF